This TCR beta chain derives from a study of T cells in Graves' hyperthyroidism and ophthalmopathy. Each diagnosis was grounded in clinical symptoms, serum thyroxine and TRAb, thyroid ultrasound, and orbital computed tomography. What was amplified from RNA transcripts were TCR beta CDR3 regions. First-round RT-PCR targeting the TCR CDR3 was performed with the HTBI primer set. MiXCR, run by TCRdb on the multiplex PCR reads, gives a single entry per CDR3 protein. Of over 650,000 distinct CDR3 sequences in the sample, about 15% were seen once. In its sample, this clonotype was seen a few times. The sequencing sample was made of blood. The receptor was isolated from a man between 18 and 35 years old with Graves' hyperthyroidism.

The CDR3 DNA sequence: TGTGCCAGCAAGGGGGACCTAAACTATGGCTACACCTTC. It encodes CASKGDLNYGYTF. The V call is TRBV7-8, the J call TRBJ1-2, with TRBD1 as a possible D gene (6 bases). Germline V gene data show CDR1 as SGHVS and CDR2 as FQNEAQ. Trimming removed 7 bases at V and 2 bases at J, with 11 bases between. This CDR3 is 13 amino acids long.